This entry describes one T cell receptor (beta chain). During active infection, Seattle patients enrolled and were then monitored through disease. Germline CDR1 reads LNHDA; CDR2 reads SQIVND (reference sequence). The CDR3 is 14 residues long. Trimming took 6 bases from V and 7 from J; bases not matched to a gene: 8. Method: immunoSEQ multiplex PCR; TCRdb's copy keeps in-frame clones and lacks some. The sample carries 250,000 to 350,000 clones, around 85% recorded once. The data were taken from a study of blood T cell repertoires in COVID-19. Study-wide context: Some COVID-19 samples were acute and others convalescent; all came from the United States, Italy and Spain. PBMCs, B-cell-depleted T cells, or T cells were the source of the cDNA or gDNA that made up the material.

The source is a human donor with COVID-19, enrolled during active disease. The donor label of this sample is uncertain. Material: peripheral blood. V and J are TRBV19 and TRBJ2-7; 11 nucleotides line up with TRBD2. The CDR3 DNA reads TGTGCCAGTAGCCCACTAGCGGGAGCAGGAGAGCAGTACTTC. This sequence encodes CASSPLAGAGEQYF. The whole variable domain, filled in from reference TRBV19 and TRBJ2-7, reads DGGITQSPKYLFRKEGQNVTLSCEQNLNHDAMYWYRQDPGQGLRLIYYSQIVNDFQKGDIAEGYSVSREKKESFPLTVTSAQKNPTAFYLCASSPLAGAGEQYFGPGTRLTVT.